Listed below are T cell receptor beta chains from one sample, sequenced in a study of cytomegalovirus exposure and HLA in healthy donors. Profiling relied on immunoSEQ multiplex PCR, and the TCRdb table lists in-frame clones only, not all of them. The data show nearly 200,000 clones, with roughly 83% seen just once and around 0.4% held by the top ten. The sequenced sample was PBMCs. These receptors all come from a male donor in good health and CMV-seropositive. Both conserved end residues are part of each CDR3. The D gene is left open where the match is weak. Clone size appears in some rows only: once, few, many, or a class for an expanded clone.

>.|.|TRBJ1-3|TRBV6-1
CASRREVRDTIYF
TGTGCCAGCAGGAGGGAAGTTCGAGACACCATATATTTT
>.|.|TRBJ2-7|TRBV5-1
CASSLSQGTYEQYF
TGCGCCAGCAGCTTGTCTCAGGGGACCTACGAGCAGTACTTC
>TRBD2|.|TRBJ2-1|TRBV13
CASSLVSLAVFSYNEQFF
TGTGCCAGCAGCTTAGTTAGCCTAGCGGTATTCTCCTACAATGAGCAGTTCTTC
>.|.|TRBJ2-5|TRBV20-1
CSAKTLREQYF
TGCAGTGCTAAAACCCTACGAGAGCAGTACTTC
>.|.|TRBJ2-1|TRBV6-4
CASSVRENNEQFF
TGTGCCAGCAGTGTAAGGGAGAACAATGAGCAGTTCTTC
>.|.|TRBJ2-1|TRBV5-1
CASSLRTLGYNEQFF
TGCGCCAGCAGCTTGCGGACTCTAGGTTACAATGAGCAGTTCTTC
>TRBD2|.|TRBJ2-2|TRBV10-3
CAISETPLLAGVYTGELFF
TGTGCCATCAGTGAGACCCCCCTGTTAGCGGGAGTATACACCGGGGAGCTGTTTTTT
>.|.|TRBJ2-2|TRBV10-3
CAISGQVTGELFF
TGTGCCATCAGTGGCCAGGTCACCGGGGAGCTGTTTTTT
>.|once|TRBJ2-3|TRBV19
CASEAQATDTQYF
TGTGCCAGCGAGGCACAGGCCACAGATACGCAGTATTTT
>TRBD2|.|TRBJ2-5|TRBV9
CASSPTGGAGETQYF
TGTGCCAGCAGCCCCACGGGGGGGGCAGGAGAGACCCAGTACTTC